Included here is one T cell receptor (beta chain) sequence, with context. The authors' processing: Reference gene primer amplification in the assay estimated nucleated cell counts. Data came from immunoSEQ multiplex PCR; TCRdb stores just in-frame clones and leaves some out. V, J and clone size are those of that table, while D and trimming were read from the DNA. The sample shows some 120,000 clones, approximately 90% of them seen only once. The sample comes from a study of blood T cell repertoires in COVID-19. About the research overall: The United States, Italy and Spain provided the acute and convalescent COVID-19 samples. PBMCs, B-cell-depleted T cells, or T cells were the source of the cDNA or gDNA that made up the material.

There are 15 residues in the CDR3. This sequence joins TRBV21-1 and TRBJ2-7; TRBD2, as called in the table, went unchecked against the DNA. TRBV21-1 is designated a pseudogene. The sequence was collected from a human donor with active COVID-19. The donor label of this sample is uncertain. Sequencing was carried out using peripheral blood. The CDR3 is CASSKEEGLSYEQYF. The DNA of the CDR3 is TGTGCCAGCAGCAAAGAGGAGGGCCTCTCCTACGAGCAGTACTTC.